One and the same sample provided the 13 T cell receptor beta chains below, sequenced in a study of regulatory T cells in long-lasting Graves disease. As for time point: newly diagnosed GD, antithyroid drugs for less than 3 months. The authors made the TCR library using RNA they extracted from PBMCs. In building TCR beta libraries, iRepertoire HTBI primers were used together with Arm-PCR of CDR3 regions. TCRdb redid the calling of the multiplex PCR reads with MiXCR, one entry per CDR3 protein. The sample has about 530,000 distinct CDR3 sequences, roughly 16% seen once. The sample was also reused in another study, on T cells in Graves' hyperthyroidism and ophthalmopathy.

Sequenced here: peripheral blood mononuclear cells (PBMCs), sampled at new diagnosis, from a patient treated with antithyroid drugs. The receptors originated from a woman aged 35-65 years with Graves disease.

This chain connects TRBV3-1 to TRBJ2-1; the match to TRBD1 covers 9 bases. From germline, CDR1 is LGHDT and CDR2 YNNKEL (reference sequence). J gave up 13 bases and V 3 bases, and 10 bases lay outside the gene matches. The CDR3 covers 14 residues. CDR3: CASSHHLQGAGQFF. CDR3 nucleotide sequence: TGTGCCAGCAGCCATCACTTACAGGGGGCTGGACAGTTCTTC.

This clonotype showed up just a few times. V usage is TRBV12-3 or TRBV12-4 and J usage is TRBJ2-7; a possible D gene is TRBD1 (6 bases). CDR3 length equals 15 residues. Trimming took off 5 bases at V and 7 bases at J, with 21 bases between the two ends. The CDR3 region is CASSPRQAGSGEQYF. The DNA of the CDR3 is TGTGCCAGCAGTCCCAGACAGGCTGGGTCGGGGGAGCAGTACTTC.

This clonotype was seen a few times. A much bigger clone sits one base away, suggesting this may be a read error. The V and J genes are TRBV3-1 and TRBJ1-2; D is unresolved. The germline CDR1 and CDR2 sequences are LGHDT and YNNKEL (reference sequence). There are 13 residues in the CDR3. V lost 4 bases to trimming and J lost 7 bases, with 13 bases between them. The CDR3 DNA follows: TGTGCCAGCAGCCTACCGACAAGGATTGGCTACACCTTC. As protein: CASSLPTRIGYTF.

This clonotype was observed many times. The rearrangement links TRBV2 to TRBJ1-2; TRBD1 is a possible D gene (6 bases). The germline V gene encodes CDR1 SNHLY and CDR2 FYNNEI. There are 11 residues in the CDR3. Trimming shortened V by 7 bases and J by 7 bases, and 10 bases separated the two germline ends. CDR3 sequence (DNA): TGTGCCAGCACAGGGGTGAGTGGCTACACCTTC. Its translation: CASTGVSGYTF.

This clonotype was counted only a few times. V is TRBV25-1 and J is TRBJ1-3, with D uncertain. Trimming shortened V by 0 bases and J by 4 bases, and 7 bases separated the two germline ends. The CDR3 is 14 residues long. Germline V gene sequence: CDR1 MGHDK, CDR2 SYGVNS. CDR3 protein: CASSEYWAGNTIYF. The CDR3 bases are TGTGCCAGCAGTGAATACTGGGCGGGAAACACCATATATTTT.

This clonotype occurred many times. The gene calls are TRBV3-1 and TRBJ1-2; the D gene is possibly TRBD1 (6 bases). Trimming stripped 4 bases from V and 3 bases from J, with 15 bases between. The CDR3 sequence is 15 residues long. Germline CDR1 is LGHDT and CDR2 is YNNKEL (reference sequence). CDR3 in DNA: TGTGCCAGCAGCCCCGGGTTCAGGGGAGACTATGGCTACACCTTC. Translated, it gives CASSPGFRGDYGYTF.

The chain uses TRBV30 and TRBJ2-3; the match to TRBD2 covers 14 bases. The junction had 1 base not matched to a gene; V was cut back by 1 base and J by 1 base. The germline CDR1 and CDR2 sequences are GTSNPN and SVGIG (reference sequence). CDR3 length: 16 residues. CDR3 coding DNA: TGTGCCTGGAGTGGGGGACTAGCGGGGGGCACAGATACGCAGTATTTT. It translates to CAWSGGLAGGTDTQYF.

Turning to this clonotype: A much larger clone differs by one base, so this may be a read error. The J gene is TRBJ2-2, the V gene TRBV5-1; 9 bases are shared with TRBD2. This CDR3 has 17 residues. The germline V gene has CDR1 SGHRS and CDR2 YFSETQ. The chain's CDR3 is CASSYPAGGPYTGELSF. The CDR3 nucleotides are TGCGCCAGCAGCTATCCAGCGGGGGGACCATACACCGGGGAGCTGTCTTTT.

This clonotype was recorded a few times. The chain is built from TRBV11-3 and TRBJ2-2, with D possibly matching TRBD2 (6 bases). Germline CDR1 SGHNT, CDR2 YENEEA. V was trimmed by 3 bases and J by 3 bases, leaving 14 bases between them. The CDR3 has 16 residues. CDR3 sequence: CASSFSGGSHTGELFF. CDR3 sequence (DNA): TGTGCCAGCAGCTTTTCTGGGGGGTCCCACACCGGGGAGCTGTTTTTT.

The chain carries TRBV2 and TRBJ1-3; TRBD1 agrees at 7 bases. Per the germline V gene, CDR1 is SNHLY and CDR2 is FYNNEI. The CDR3 has 15 amino acids. With 3 bases clipped from V and 3 bases from J, the junction kept 5 bases outside the gene matches. For the CDR3, the DNA is TGTGCCAGCAGTGATGAGGGGGCTGGTGGAAACACCATATATTTT. Translated: CASSDEGAGGNTIYF.

V usage is TRBV19 and J usage is TRBJ1-6; the D gene is possibly TRBD1 (6 bases). The CDR3 covers 15 residues. The germline V and J ends were trimmed by 4 bases and 9 bases, with 16 bases remaining between them. Germline CDR1 LNHDA, CDR2 SQIVND (reference sequence). The CDR3: CASSTNPGVGSPLHF. CDR3 sequence (DNA): TGTGCCAGTAGTACCAATCCAGGGGTTGGTTCACCCCTCCACTTT.

This chain connects TRBV10-3 to TRBJ2-3; the D gene is possibly TRBD1 (6 bases). Trimming stripped 6 bases from V and 2 bases from J, with 12 bases between. Germline lookup yields CDR1 ENHRY and CDR2 SYGVKD. The CDR3 is made up of 14 amino acids. In DNA form, the CDR3 reads TGTGCCATCAGACCCGACAGGACCACAGATACGCAGTATTTT. Protein sequence: CAIRPDRTTDTQYF.

This clonotype was seen many times. This rearrangement joins TRBV4-1 to TRBJ1-5; D ambiguous. V dropped 1 base and J dropped 0 bases, with 13 bases sitting between them. In germline, CDR1 is MGHRA, CDR2 YSYEKL. The CDR3 totals 17 residues. The CDR3 DNA sequence: TGCGCCAGCAGCCAAGGAAGTTACACAGATAGCAATCAGCCCCAGCATTTT. As protein: CASSQGSYTDSNQPQHF.